The source of this TCR beta chain is a study of control samples from healthy donors and cancer patients. Sequencing used immunoSEQ multiplex PCR; TCRdb keeps in-frame clones, though not all of them. The sample shows fewer than 200,000 clones, roughly 89% of them seen only once. This CDR3 is built from 17 residues. From germline, CDR1 is MDHEN and CDR2 SYDVKM. Trimming cost V 3 bases and J 4 bases, with 19 bases left between them. The chain carries TRBV28 and TRBJ1-3; maybe TRBD1 (6 bases). The receptor was isolated from a woman aged 45-60 years in good health. The sample was blood. The CDR3 DNA is TGTGCCAGCAGTTTTCCGTCGCCGGGGGCGGCGGGAAACACCATATATTTT. It specifies CASSFPSPGAAGNTIYF.